This TCR beta chain was sequenced during a study of blood T cell repertoires in COVID-19. Germline CDR1 and CDR2: MNHEY and SMNVEV (reference sequence). This CDR3 has 13 residues. V dropped 4 bases and J dropped 1 base, with 7 bases sitting between them. Per the original methods: Amplification of reference gene primers was used by the study to estimate nucleated cell counts. Profiling relied on immunoSEQ multiplex PCR, and the TCRdb table lists in-frame clones only, not all of them. V, J and clone size derive from that table, while D and trimming were established from the DNA sequence. Of approximately 170,000 clones listed, about four fifths were seen once; the top ten hold roughly 13%.

The genes are TRBV27 and TRBJ1-1; D remains ambiguous. Material for sequencing was peripheral blood. The sequence came from a man aged 65 to 79 who had recovered from COVID-19. The CDR3 protein is CASSSSKNTEAFF. The CDR3 DNA follows: TGTGCCAGCAGTTCATCCAAGAACACTGAAGCTTTCTTT.